The entry below describes one T cell receptor (beta chain). Its antigen is unknown. This specimen belongs to a study of T cell responses to AZD1222 COVID-19 vaccine. Study results and limitations: The study found vaccine-associated CD4 TCRs spanning spike, dominant at 160-218 and 743-854. Donors were largely white British and mainly female; clonal diversity was possibly underestimated. Among spike-specific TCRs, nearly half reportedly target unmutated variant regions.

V shed 6 bases, J shed 8 bases, and the junction held 9 bases outside the gene matches. CDR1 is SEHNR, CDR2 FQNEAQ, per germline (reference sequence). The CDR3 is 14 residues long. TCRdb keeps only in-frame clones here, not all; method: immunoSEQ multiplex PCR. The table shows about 39,000 clones, with just over 85% occurring only once. The gene calls are TRBV7-9 and TRBJ2-1; 8 bases are a match to TRBD2. This TCR came from an adult who received the MenACWY meningococcal vaccine as a control. Here the sequenced sample was peripheral blood, taken 28 days after the second dose of the MenACWY control vaccine. CDR3 DNA: TGTGCCAGCAGGGAAGCGGGAGTTGGGTATGAGCAGTTCTTC. Amino acid sequence: CASREAGVGYEQFF.